These 21 T cell receptor beta chains came from one sample sequenced in a study of T-cell reconstitution after alpha-beta-depleted transplantation in children. Unique molecular identifiers were used in preparing the TCRbeta library. From the PCR reads, TCRdb called clonotypes with MiXCR, one entry per CDR3 protein. The sample has some 150,000 distinct CDR3 sequences, 8.8% seen once. Sequencing used PBMCs, mostly from graft donor cells, obtained 180 days after TCRalphabeta/CD19-depleted stem cell transplant. The receptors were sampled from a female patient aged 2-10 years who had a stem cell transplant for congenital amegakaryocytic thrombocytopenia, so the T cells may come from the graft donor.

This chain connects TRBV12-3 or TRBV12-4 to TRBJ2-3; a weak D match, TRBD2 (6 bases). V lost 6 bases and J 6 bases, leaving 10 bases between the germline ends. The length of the CDR3 is 12 residues. The CDR3 protein is CASSGRGDTQYF. The CDR3 coding sequence is TGTGCCAGCAGCGGACGGGGGGATACGCAGTATTTT.

This clonotype was counted ten times or more. The rearrangement uses TRBV18 and TRBJ1-4, with D perhaps matching TRBD1 (5 bases). Trimming stripped 3 bases from V and 6 bases from J, with 11 bases between. Germline V gene data show CDR1 as KGHSH and CDR2 as LQKENI. There are 14 residues in the CDR3. The CDR3 loop reads CASSPGPGDEKLFF. CDR3 nucleotides: TGTGCCAGCTCACCGGGGCCCGGCGATGAAAAACTGTTTTTT.

Many counts were recorded for this clonotype. The J gene is TRBJ2-1, the V gene TRBV4-1; 9 bases line up with TRBD2. Germline trimming cut 4 bases from V and 4 bases from J; bases unmatched to any gene: 11. The CDR3 consists of 17 residues. Germline assignment: CDR1 MGHRA and CDR2 YSYEKL. This CDR3 reads CASSPGAKRGEYNEQFF. In DNA form, the CDR3 reads TGCGCCAGCAGCCCCGGGGCCAAGCGGGGGGAATACAATGAGCAGTTCTTC.

The V and J genes are TRBV9 and TRBJ2-3; 7 positions agree with TRBD2. Germline V gene data show CDR1 as SGDLS and CDR2 as YYNGEE. The CDR3 spans 16 residues. With V trimmed by 4 bases and J by 5 bases, 13 bases remained unmatched. CDR3: CASSRGEGDWGDTQYF. The CDR3 region has the DNA TGTGCCAGCAGCCGGGGGGAGGGCGATTGGGGAGATACGCAGTATTTT.

This clonotype has only a few counts. V usage is TRBV10-3 and J usage is TRBJ2-7; maybe TRBD2 (5 bases). Trimming removed 0 bases at V and 4 bases at J, with 16 bases between. Looked up from germline, CDR1 is ENHRY and CDR2 is SYGVKD. The CDR3 is made up of 16 amino acids. The CDR3 DNA reads as TGTGCCATCAGTGAGTCGGCACCTGGGAGAGTATACGAGCAGTACTTC. Its protein is CAISESAPGRVYEQYF.

This clonotype appeared many times. The CDR3 spells CASSLIPQGLDYGYTF. The CDR3 nucleotides are TGTGCCAGCAGTTTAATCCCACAGGGGCTAGACTATGGCTACACCTTC. The chain links TRBV28 to TRBJ1-2; 7 positions agree with TRBD1. V lost 2 bases, J lost 3 bases, and 9 bases stayed unmatched. The CDR3 runs 16 residues. CDR1 is MDHEN, CDR2 SYDVKM, per germline.

The V and J genes are TRBV19 and TRBJ2-3; D may correspond to TRBD1 or TRBD2 (7 bases each). Trimming took off 3 bases at V and 4 bases at J, with 14 bases between the two ends. Germline CDR1 is LNHDA and CDR2 is SQIVND (reference sequence). The CDR3 has 15 residues. This chain's CDR3 is CASSIGQGGADTQYF. The CDR3, as DNA: TGTGCCAGTAGTATCGGGCAGGGGGGGGCAGATACGCAGTATTTT.

This rearrangement joins TRBV5-5 to TRBJ1-6, with D tentatively TRBD1 (6 bases). CDR3 length: 14 residues. Trimming removed 4 bases at V and 8 bases at J, with 13 bases between. Looked up from germline, CDR1 is SGHKS and CDR2 is YYEKEE (reference sequence). The CDR3 nucleotides read TGTGCCAGCAGCCGGCAGGGGTGGGATTCACCCCTCCACTTT. Protein product: CASSRQGWDSPLHF.

A note on this clonotype: Possible read error: a much larger clone is one base away. This chain connects TRBV4-2 to TRBJ2-1, with TRBD2 matching over 9 bases. CDR3 length: 16 residues. Trimming removed 2 bases from V and 11 bases from J; junction bases left unmatched: 13. The germline CDR1 and CDR2 sequences are LGHNA and YNFKEQ. In DNA, the CDR3 is TGTGCCAGCAGCCAAACAGGACTAGCGAGAACAATGCAGCAGTTCTTC. It codes for CASSQTGLARTMQQFF.

The V call is TRBV6-1, the J call TRBJ2-1; D is perhaps TRBD1 (6 bases). Germline values: CDR1 MNHNS, CDR2 SASEGT. This CDR3 has 15 residues. Between the trimmed V and J ends, which lost 5 bases and 3 bases, there was a span of 14 bases. CDR3 in DNA: TGTGCCAGCAGTCGGACAGTACCCTACTACAATGAGCAGTTCTTC. Translated: CASSRTVPYYNEQFF.

The gene calls are TRBV19 and TRBJ2-7; 10 bases fit TRBD1. Germline lookup yields CDR1 LNHDA and CDR2 SQIVND (reference sequence). V gave up 3 bases and J gave up 6 bases; unmatched junction bases: 5. The CDR3 is 14 residues long. Here the CDR3 DNA reads TGTGCCAGTAGTATCAAACGGACAGGGGGCGAGCAGTACTTC. Translated, it gives CASSIKRTGGEQYF.

The table lists this clonotype with many counts. The chain employs TRBV10-2 and TRBJ1-1, with D unclear. The CDR3 is made up of 13 amino acids. Germline CDR1 and CDR2: WSHSY and SAAADI. V lost 2 bases and J lost 1, with 5 bases in between. The CDR3 coding sequence is TGCGCCAGCAGTGAGGAAGCGAACACTGAAGCTTTCTTT. Translation: CASSEEANTEAFF.

This clonotype is classed as medium-sized. The chain carries TRBV15 and TRBJ2-7, with D perhaps TRBD1 (6 bases). The CDR3 sequence is 19 residues long. Trimming cost V 0 bases and J 5 bases, with 26 bases left between them. Germline V gene lookup returns CDR1 LNHNV and CDR2 YYDKDF (reference sequence). CDR3 sequence reads: CATSRDPPGHLGAPHEQYF. The DNA for the CDR3 is TGTGCCACCAGCAGAGATCCCCCGGGACATTTGGGGGCCCCTCACGAGCAGTACTTC.

This clonotype was detected many times. This chain connects TRBV6-1 to TRBJ1-6; D not certain. Trimming pared 8 bases from V and 0 bases from J, leaving 5 bases between. CDR1 and CDR2 from the germline V gene are MNHNS and SASEGT. This CDR3 has 13 residues. The CDR3 coding sequence is TGTGCCAGCGTGAGCTCCTATAATTCACCCCTCCACTTT. Translation gives CASVSSYNSPLHF.

The sample holds many counts of this clonotype. V gene TRBV10-3 combines with J gene TRBJ2-1; TRBD2 matches 8 bases. Germline assignment: CDR1 ENHRY and CDR2 SYGVKD. The junction had 5 bases not matched to a gene; V was cut back by 2 bases and J by 11 bases. The length of the CDR3 is 13 residues. The CDR3 loop reads CAISEPDSGKQFF. The CDR3, as DNA: TGTGCCATCAGTGAGCCCGATAGCGGGAAGCAGTTCTTC.

The table lists this clonotype with many counts. The chain couples TRBV28 to TRBJ1-4; D gene uncertain. Per germline, CDR1 MDHEN and CDR2 SYDVKM. Trimming took 6 bases from V and 5 from J, leaving 13 bases between them. This CDR3 is 14 amino acids long. CDR3 loop: CASREASANEKLFF. The CDR3, as DNA: TGTGCCAGCAGAGAAGCCAGCGCCAATGAAAAACTGTTTTTT.

CDR3 protein: CASSRGLAGYNEQFF. The CDR3 DNA follows: TGCGCCAGCAGCCGCGGACTAGCGGGGTACAATGAGCAGTTCTTC. V usage is TRBV5-1 and J usage is TRBJ2-1; 12 bases agree with TRBD2. J lost 4 bases, V lost 4 bases, and 3 bases had no gene match. From germline, CDR1 is SGHRS and CDR2 YFSETQ. The CDR3 sequence is 15 residues long.

In its sample, this clonotype was seen a few times. This chain joins TRBV20-1 and TRBJ2-7; no clear D. The germline CDR1 and CDR2 sequences are DFQATT and SNEGSKA (reference sequence). V was pared by 3 bases and J by 3 bases, with 9 bases between. CDR3 length equals 12 residues. CDR3 loop: CSASYRFYEQYF. The DNA of the CDR3 is TGCAGTGCTAGCTACCGATTCTACGAGCAGTACTTC.

This clonotype was detected many times. The chain uses TRBV20-1 and TRBJ1-6; TRBD1 matches at 7 bases. Germline V lookup: CDR1 DFQATT, CDR2 SNEGSKA (reference sequence). Germline trimming cut 3 bases from V and 7 bases from J; bases unmatched to any gene: 3. The CDR3 sequence is 13 residues long. CDR3 DNA: TGCAGTGCTAGCCGCAGGGGGAATTCACCCCTCCACTTT. Residues: CSASRRGNSPLHF.

This clonotype was seen repeatedly, ten times or more. The chain combines TRBV7-9 with TRBJ2-5, with 7 bases matching TRBD2. V lost 6 bases to trimming and J lost 6 bases; unmatched junction nucleotides: 7. This CDR3 contains 13 residues. Germline V gives CDR1 SEHNR, CDR2 FQNEAQ (reference sequence). The CDR3 is CASRHREAQTQYF. The CDR3 region has the DNA TGTGCCAGCAGACATCGGGAGGCCCAGACCCAGTACTTC.

A few counts support this clonotype. The chain carries TRBV6-5 and TRBJ2-7; 7 bases are shared with TRBD1. Trimming at V came to 0 bases and at J to 5 bases, leaving 13 bases not matched to a gene. The CDR3 has 17 residues. The germline V gene encodes CDR1 MNHEY and CDR2 SVGAGI. CDR3 protein: CASSYSMIQGRVHEQYF. The CDR3 DNA is TGTGCCAGCAGTTACTCGATGATACAGGGGCGAGTTCACGAGCAGTACTTC.